The sequence of this T cell receptor (beta chain) was determined in a study of post-analysis software for immune sequencing data. The CDR3 is 18 amino acids. Germline V CDR1 and CDR2: MRHNA, SNTAGT. The TCR beta cDNA libraries contained unique molecular identifiers. One entry per CDR3 protein results from TCRdb running MiXCR on the PCR reads. This table holds about 560,000 distinct CDR3 sequences, about 40% found once. Comments on this clonotype: Its antigen is not known. Germline and junction disagree at one end, which may indicate a read error.

Notes on the study in general: TRBV5-6, TRBV5-1 and TRBV20-1 belonged to a set of roughly five TRBV segments that were more frequent in patients than controls.

The chain links TRBV6-4 to TRBJ2-7, with 8 bases fitting TRBD1. This clonotype originated in a girl aged 5 to 17 with multiple sclerosis. Specimen: blood. CDR3 DNA: TGTGCCAGCAGTGAGCCCCGGGACAGGCATCCCGCTGGCTACGTGCAGTACTTC. Its protein product is CASSEPRDRHPAGYVQYF.